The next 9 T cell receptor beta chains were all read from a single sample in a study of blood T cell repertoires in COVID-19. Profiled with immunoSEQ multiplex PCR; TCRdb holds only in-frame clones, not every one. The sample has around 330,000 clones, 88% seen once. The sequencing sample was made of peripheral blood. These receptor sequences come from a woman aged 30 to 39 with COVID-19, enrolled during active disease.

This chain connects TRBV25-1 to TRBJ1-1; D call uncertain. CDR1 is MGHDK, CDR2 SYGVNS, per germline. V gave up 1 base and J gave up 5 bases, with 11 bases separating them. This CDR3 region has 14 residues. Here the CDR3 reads CASSESRAVTEAFF. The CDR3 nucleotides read TGTGCCAGCAGTGAATCGAGGGCAGTGACTGAAGCTTTCTTT. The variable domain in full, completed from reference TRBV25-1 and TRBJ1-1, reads EADIYQTPRYLVIGTGKKITLECSQTMGHDKMYWYQQDPGMELHLIHYSYGVNSTEKGDLSSESTVSRIRTEHFPLTLESARPSHTSQYLCASSESRAVTEAFFGQGTRLTVV.

For the CDR3, the DNA is TGTGCCAGTACCTTTTACTCAGGAGGGACTGAAGCTTTCTTT. This translates into CASTFYSGGTEAFF. This chain connects TRBV19 to TRBJ1-1, with unresolved D. CDR1 is LNHDA and CDR2 is SQIVND in the germline V gene (reference sequence). V was cut by 7 bases and J by 5 bases, with 17 bases left in between. This CDR3 is built from 14 residues.

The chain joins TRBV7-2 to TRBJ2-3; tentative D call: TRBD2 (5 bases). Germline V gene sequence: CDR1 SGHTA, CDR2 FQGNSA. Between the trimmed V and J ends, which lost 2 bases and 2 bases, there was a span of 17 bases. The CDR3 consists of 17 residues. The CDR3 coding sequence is TGTGCCAGCAGCTTAAGGTTAGGCGGGCTTATCACAGATACGCAGTATTTT. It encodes CASSLRLGGLITDTQYF.

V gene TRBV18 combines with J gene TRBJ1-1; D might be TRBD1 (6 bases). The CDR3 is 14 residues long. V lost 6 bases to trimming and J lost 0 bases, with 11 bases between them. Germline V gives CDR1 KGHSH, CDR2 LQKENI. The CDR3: CASSLDRLNTEAFF. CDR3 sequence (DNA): TGTGCCAGCTCCCTGGACAGACTGAACACTGAAGCTTTCTTT.

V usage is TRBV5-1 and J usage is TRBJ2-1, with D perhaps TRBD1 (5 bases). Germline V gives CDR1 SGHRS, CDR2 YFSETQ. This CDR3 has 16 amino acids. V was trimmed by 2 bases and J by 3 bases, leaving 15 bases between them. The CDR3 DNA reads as TGCGCCAGCAGCTTCGATACGGACAATTACTACAATGAGCAGTTCTTC. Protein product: CASSFDTDNYYNEQFF.

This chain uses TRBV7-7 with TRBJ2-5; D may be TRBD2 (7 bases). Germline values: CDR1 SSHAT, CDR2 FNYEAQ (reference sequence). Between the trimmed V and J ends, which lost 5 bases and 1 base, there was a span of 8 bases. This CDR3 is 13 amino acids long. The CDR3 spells CASSRGGQETQYF. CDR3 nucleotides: TGTGCCAGCAGCAGGGGGGGCCAAGAGACCCAGTACTTC.

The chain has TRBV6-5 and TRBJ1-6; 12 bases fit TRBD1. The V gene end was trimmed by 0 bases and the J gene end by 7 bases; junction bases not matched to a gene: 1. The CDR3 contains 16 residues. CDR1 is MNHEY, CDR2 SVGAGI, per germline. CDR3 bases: TGTGCCAGCAGTTACTCCGGGACAGGGGGCAATTCACCCCTCCACTTT. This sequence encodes CASSYSGTGGNSPLHF.

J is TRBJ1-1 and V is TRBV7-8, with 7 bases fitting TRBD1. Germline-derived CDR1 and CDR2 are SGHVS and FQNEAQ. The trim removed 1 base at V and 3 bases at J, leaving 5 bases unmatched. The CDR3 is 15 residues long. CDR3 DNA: TGTGCCAGCAGCTTAGTAGGGGGCCCAGACACTGAAGCTTTCTTT. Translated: CASSLVGGPDTEAFF. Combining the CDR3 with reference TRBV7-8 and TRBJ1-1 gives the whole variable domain GAGVSQSPRYKVAKRGQDVALRCDPISGHVSLFWYQQALGQGPEFLTYFQNEAQLDKSGLPSDRFFAERPEGSVSTLKIQRTQQEDSAVYLCASSLVGGPDTEAFFGQGTRLTVV.

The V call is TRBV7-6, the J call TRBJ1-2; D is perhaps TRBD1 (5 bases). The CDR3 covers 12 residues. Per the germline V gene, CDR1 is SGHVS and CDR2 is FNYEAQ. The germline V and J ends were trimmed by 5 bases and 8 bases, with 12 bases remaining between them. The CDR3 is CASSQYQGGYTF. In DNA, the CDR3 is TGTGCCAGCAGCCAGTACCAGGGCGGCTACACCTTC.